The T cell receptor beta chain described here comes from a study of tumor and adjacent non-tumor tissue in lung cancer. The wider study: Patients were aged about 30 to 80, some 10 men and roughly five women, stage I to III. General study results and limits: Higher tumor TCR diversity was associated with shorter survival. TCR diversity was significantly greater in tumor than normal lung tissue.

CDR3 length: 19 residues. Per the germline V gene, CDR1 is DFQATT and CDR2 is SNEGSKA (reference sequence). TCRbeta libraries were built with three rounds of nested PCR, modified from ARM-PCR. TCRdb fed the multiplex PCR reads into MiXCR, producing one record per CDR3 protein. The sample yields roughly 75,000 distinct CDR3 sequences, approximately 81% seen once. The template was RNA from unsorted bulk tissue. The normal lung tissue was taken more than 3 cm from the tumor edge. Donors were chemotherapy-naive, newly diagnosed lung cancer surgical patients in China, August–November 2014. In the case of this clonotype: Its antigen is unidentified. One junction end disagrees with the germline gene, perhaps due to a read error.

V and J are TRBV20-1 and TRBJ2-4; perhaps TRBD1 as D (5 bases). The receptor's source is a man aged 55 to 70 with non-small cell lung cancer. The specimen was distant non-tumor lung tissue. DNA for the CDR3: TGCAGTGCTAGAGCCGTCGACTGGGCCCTACAGGTTGCCAAAAGCATTCAGTACTTC. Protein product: CSARAVDWALQVAKSIQYF.